What follows describes a single TCR beta chain. The data belong to a study of blood T cell repertoires in COVID-19. Study background: COVID-19 samples collected from the United States, Italy and Spain covered acute and convalescent phases.

Germline lookup yields CDR1 SGHKS and CDR2 YYEKEE (reference sequence). V was clipped by 6 bases and J by 0 bases; unmatched bases: 17. The CDR3 is 18 amino acids. In the original workflow: Reference gene primer amplification gave nucleated cell count estimates. Clones were read by immunoSEQ multiplex PCR, and TCRdb kept only the in-frame ones, dropping some. V, J and clone size were drawn from that table, and D and trimming were deduced from the DNA. The table includes 250,000 to 300,000 clones, roughly 85% detected once. This TCR came from a man aged 50 to 60 with active or convalescent COVID-19. The rearrangement uses TRBV5-5 and TRBJ1-2; TRBD1 matches 7 bases. Sequenced sample: peripheral blood. The CDR3 bases are TGTGCCAGCACCTCCCATGTCACAGGGGAGTTATCTAACTATGGCTACACCTTC. Amino acids: CASTSHVTGELSNYGYTF. The full variable domain, in which reference TRBV5-5 and TRBJ1-2 provide the parts outside the CDR3, is DAGVTQSPTHLIKTRGQQVTLRCSPISGHKSVSWYQQVLGQGPQFIFQYYEKEERGRGNFPDRFSARQFPNYSSELNVNALLLGDSALYLCASTSHVTGELSNYGYTFGSGTRLTVV.